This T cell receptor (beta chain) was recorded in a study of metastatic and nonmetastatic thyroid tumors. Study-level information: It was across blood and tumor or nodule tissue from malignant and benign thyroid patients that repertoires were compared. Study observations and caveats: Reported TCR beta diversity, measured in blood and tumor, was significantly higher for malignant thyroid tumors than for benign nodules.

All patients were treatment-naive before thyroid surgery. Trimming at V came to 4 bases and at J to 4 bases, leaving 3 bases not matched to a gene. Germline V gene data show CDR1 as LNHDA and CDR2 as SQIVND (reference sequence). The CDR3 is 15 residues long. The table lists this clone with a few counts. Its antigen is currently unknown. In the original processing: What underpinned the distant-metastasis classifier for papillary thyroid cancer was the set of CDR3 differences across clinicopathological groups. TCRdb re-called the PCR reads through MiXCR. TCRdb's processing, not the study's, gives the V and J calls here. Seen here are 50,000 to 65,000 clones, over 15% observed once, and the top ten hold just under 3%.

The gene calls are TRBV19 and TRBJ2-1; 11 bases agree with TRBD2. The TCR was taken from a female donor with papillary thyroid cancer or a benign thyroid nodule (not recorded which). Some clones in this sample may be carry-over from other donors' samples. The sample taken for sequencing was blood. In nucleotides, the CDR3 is TGTGCCAGTAGTAGGGGACTAGCGGAGTACAATGAGCAGTTCTTC. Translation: CASSRGLAEYNEQFF.